A selection of T cell receptor beta chains follows, all from one sample in a study of CD8 T cells in Susac syndrome. TCRdb recomputed calls from the immunoSEQ multiplex PCR reads with MiXCR, one row per CDR3 protein. Among fewer than 250,000 distinct CDR3 sequences listed, 90% to 95% were seen once. Input material: CD4+ T cells from PBMCs. The source is a human donor in good health. Both conserved end residues are part of each CDR3. The order of the fields is V gene, CDR3 length, D gene, J gene, clone size, CDR3 protein, CDR3 DNA. D genes are given only for firm matches. A clone size is listed for some rows: how often the clone was seen (once, few, many), or a class if it is expanded.

TRBV28,13,-,TRBJ1-1,once,CASSEGRLAEAFF,TGTGCCAGCTCGGAGGGGCGCTTGGCTGAAGCTTTCTTT
TRBV18,12,-,TRBJ1-1,-,CASSLSDREAFF,TGTGCCAGCTCACTAAGCGACCGTGAAGCTTTCTTT
TRBV28,14,TRBD1,TRBJ1-2,-,CASSFSQGVDGYTF,TGTGCCAGCAGTTTCTCACAGGGGGTCGATGGCTACACCTTC
TRBV6-2/TRBV6-3,12,-,TRBJ1-2,-,CASRTRNYGYTF,TGTGCCAGCCGGACACGGAACTATGGCTACACCTTC
TRBV29-1,12,-,TRBJ2-7,-,CSANYRSSEQYF,TGCAGCGCTAATTACAGGTCTAGCGAGCAGTACTTC
TRBV4-2,15,-,TRBJ2-5,-,CASSQEGGNQETQYF,TGTGCCAGCAGCCAAGAAGGCGGGAACCAAGAGACCCAGTACTTC
TRBV30,16,-,TRBJ2-1,-,CAWDTGSLSSYNEQFF,TGTGCCTGGGACACAGGGTCCTTGAGCTCCTACAATGAGCAGTTCTTC
TRBV11-2,14,-,TRBJ2-2,-,CASAQIRDTGELFF,TGTGCCAGCGCACAAATCCGGGACACCGGGGAGCTGTTTTTT
TRBV2,11,-,TRBJ2-1,-,CASSETPFQFF,TGTGCCAGCAGTGAGACCCCCTTTCAGTTCTTC
TRBV20-1,14,TRBD2,TRBJ2-1,-,CSAEGTSGVYEQFF,TGCAGTGCAGAAGGGACTAGCGGGGTCTATGAGCAGTTCTTC
TRBV29-1,13,-,TRBJ1-2,few,CSVEKGSTYGYTF,TGCAGCGTTGAGAAGGGATCTACCTATGGCTACACCTTC
TRBV12-3/TRBV12-4,13,TRBD1,TRBJ2-7,-,CASRSGTGGRQYF,TGTGCCAGCAGATCCGGGACAGGGGGACGGCAGTACTTC
TRBV10-3,14,-,TRBJ2-7,-,CATAERETTYEQYF,TGTGCCACCGCTGAGAGGGAGACAACCTACGAGCAGTACTTC
TRBV5-1,16,TRBD2,TRBJ2-2,-,CASSPGLAAYTGELFF,TGCGCCAGCAGCCCGGGGCTAGCGGCATACACCGGGGAGCTGTTTTTT
TRBV28,10,-,TRBJ1-2,-,CASSSYGYTF,TGTGCCAGCAGTTCTTATGGCTACACCTTC
TRBV2,14,TRBD1,TRBJ1-1,-,CASKLDRGPSRAFF,TGTGCCAGCAAATTGGACAGGGGGCCTTCGAGAGCTTTCTTT
TRBV7-9,16,-,TRBJ2-3,-,CASSPRWGLRADTQYF,TGTGCCAGCAGCCCCCGGTGGGGGCTTCGAGCAGATACGCAGTATTTT
TRBV5-1,19,TRBD1,TRBJ2-6,-,CASSTQTTGGFSGANVLTF,TGCGCCAGCAGCACCCAAACGACAGGGGGATTCTCTGGGGCCAACGTCCTGACTTTC
TRBV24-1,13,-,TRBJ2-7,-,CATSGDPYYEQYF,TGTGCCACCAGTGGGGACCCCTACTACGAGCAGTACTTC
TRBV4-3,15,-,TRBJ2-2,-,CASSQDWANHGELFF,TGCGCCAGCAGCCAAGATTGGGCTAACCACGGGGAGCTGTTTTTT
TRBV10-3,12,-,TRBJ2-3,-,CAIRGHTDTQYF,TGTGCCATCAGGGGACACACAGATACGCAGTATTTT
TRBV7-3,15,-,TRBJ2-1,-,CASSSAGTVVNEQFF,TGCGCCAGCAGCTCCGCCGGGACGGTGGTTAATGAGCAGTTCTTC
TRBV12-3/TRBV12-4,17,-,TRBJ1-5,once,CASSLGVGSLSNQPQHF,TGTGCCAGCAGTTTAGGGGTTGGCAGCCTGAGCAATCAGCCCCAGCATTTT
TRBV23-1,12,-,TRBJ2-1,-,CASSQSTYEQFF,TGCGCCAGCAGTCAATCGACCTATGAGCAGTTCTTC
TRBV6-6,12,-,TRBJ1-1,-,CASRNRNTEAFF,TGTGCCAGCAGAAACAGGAACACTGAAGCTTTCTTT
TRBV10-3,12,TRBD2,TRBJ2-7,-,CAAGLAVLEQYF,TGTGCCGCGGGACTAGCGGTTCTGGAGCAGTACTTC
TRBV30,11,TRBD1,TRBJ1-1,-,CAWLQGWEAFF,TGTGCCTGGCTACAGGGGTGGGAAGCTTTCTTT
TRBV5-4,16,TRBD1,TRBJ1-1,-,CASSLPRTGMNTEAFF,TGTGCCAGCAGCTTGCCCCGGACAGGAATGAACACTGAAGCTTTCTTT
TRBV19,17,TRBD2,TRBJ2-2,-,CASSRLAGGPNTGELFF,TGTGCCAGTAGTAGGTTAGCGGGGGGGCCGAACACCGGGGAGCTGTTTTTT
TRBV20-1,15,TRBD2,TRBJ2-3,-,CSATSTSGGTDTQYF,TGCAGTGCTACATCGACTAGCGGGGGAACAGATACGCAGTATTTT
TRBV24-1,13,-,TRBJ1-5,-,CAASDTGGQPQHF,TGTGCCGCCAGTGATACGGGGGGTCAGCCCCAGCATTTT
TRBV7-8,14,TRBD1,TRBJ1-2,-,CASSWGQANYGYTF,TGTGCCAGCAGCTGGGGACAGGCTAACTATGGCTACACCTTC
TRBV12-3/TRBV12-4,18,-,TRBJ2-7,-,CASSLGLGVTPGSYEQYF,TGTGCCAGCAGTTTAGGGTTGGGGGTCACCCCGGGATCCTACGAGCAGTACTTC
TRBV3-1,14,-,TRBJ2-1,-,CASSQMHAAVEQFF,TGTGCCAGCAGCCAGATGCACGCGGCGGTTGAGCAGTTCTTC
TRBV29-1,10,-,TRBJ2-4,-,CSVMGGDQYF,TGCAGCGTTATGGGCGGTGATCAGTACTTC
TRBV30,12,-,TRBJ1-2,-,CAWSNPGEGYTF,TGTGCCTGGAGTAACCCGGGGGAGGGCTACACCTTC
TRBV9,16,-,TRBJ2-3,-,CASSVSAGALTDTQYF,TGTGCCAGCAGCGTCTCCGCGGGGGCCCTCACAGATACGCAGTATTTT
TRBV14,14,TRBD1,TRBJ1-6,-,CASRFGTGTSPLHF,TGTGCCAGCAGATTTGGGACAGGGACCTCACCCCTCCACTTT
TRBV7-8,14,-,TRBJ2-7,-,CASSWDGQTYEQYF,TGTGCCAGCAGCTGGGACGGGCAGACCTACGAGCAGTACTTC
TRBV12-3/TRBV12-4,12,TRBD1,TRBJ2-1,-,CASYATGDEQFF,TGTGCCAGTTACGCGACAGGGGATGAGCAGTTCTTC